This T cell receptor beta chain originates from a study of T cell responses to AZD1222 COVID-19 vaccine. General study results and limits: Repertoires were obtained only post-peak T cell response.

Only in-frame clones appear in the TCRdb table, and some are missing; sequencing was by immunoSEQ multiplex PCR. The sample has 150,000 to 250,000 clones; approximately 95% are singletons. This clone was seen only once. The target antigen is unknown. V was pared by 5 bases and J by 0 bases, with 11 bases between. The CDR3 runs to 15 residues. CDR1 is MNHEY and CDR2 is SVGAGI in the germline V gene. The chain links TRBV6-5 to TRBJ1-5; D is undetermined. The receptor's source is an adult who received the AZD1222 COVID-19 vaccine. The input for sequencing was peripheral blood, taken 28 days after the second AZD1222 dose. The CDR3 coding sequence is TGTGCCAGCAGTCCCTTTCACTATAGCAATCAGCCCCAGCATTTT. Translation gives CASSPFHYSNQPQHF.